The 25 T cell receptor beta chains presented below share a single source sample, sequenced in a study of T cell clonality in common variable immunodeficiency (dated by TCRdb to 2014 to 2015). Broader findings and caveats from the paper: Reportedly, TCRbeta sequences from CVID had fewer deletions and N-nucleotide insertions, and highly modified clones with 13 or more V deletions were absent from CVID.

These receptors are not linked to any known antigen. The library was built by means of the immunoSEQ multiplex PCR assay. TCRdb re-hosts the immuneACCESS table, in-frame sequences only. Its copies lack some clones; in the studies checked, an unresolved V gene accounts for under half of them, and the cause for the rest is not known. There are several thousand clones in this sample, and none of them is a singleton. Roughly 4% of the sample lies in the top ten. The source material was peripheral blood mononuclear cells. The receptors shown here come from a human donor with common variable immunodeficiency.

In this sample, this clone turned up many times. The sequenced fragment ends 3 residues before the CDR3 boundary, so the rest is inferred from the germline J gene. The rearrangement uses TRBV7-9 and TRBJ2-5; TRBD2 matches 12 bases. This CDR3 spans 14 amino acids. V shed 5 bases and J 4 bases; nucleotides not matched to a gene: 2. The germline V gene encodes CDR1 SEHNR and CDR2 FQNEAQ (reference sequence). The DNA read from the CDR3 is TGTGCCAGCAGCCGACTAGCGGGGGTAGAGACC. Amino acid sequence: CASSRLAGVET. The CDR3 reads in full as CASSRLAGVETQYF.

This clone was recorded many times. The DNA ends 3 residues before the CDR3 does, and the rest of the CDR3 is filled in from the germline J gene. V usage is TRBV4-1 and J usage is TRBJ2-7; perhaps TRBD1 as D (5 bases). V gave up 3 bases and J gave up 4 bases, with 16 bases separating them. Germline CDR1 and CDR2: MGHRA and YSYEKL. CDR3 length: 15 residues. CDR3 residues: CASSQAVGLQYEQYF. CDR3 bases read: TGCGCCAGCAGCCAGGCCGTGGGGCTACAATACGAG.

This clone was found many times. Read sequence stops 3 residues before the CDR3 end, and the germline J gene provides the missing end. The chain uses TRBV30 and TRBJ2-1, with 7 bases lining up with TRBD2. The J segment lost 3 bases and the V segment lost 5 bases, leaving 10 bases of the junction unmatched. This CDR3 contains 15 residues. Germline V gene lookup returns CDR1 GTSNPN and CDR2 SVGIG (reference sequence). The sequenced CDR3 bases are TGTGCCTGGGACTCCCGGGACTACTTCTACAATGAG. It encodes CAWDSRDYFYNE. From start to end, the CDR3 is CAWDSRDYFYNEQFF.

In its sample, this clone was seen many times. Coverage ceases 3 residues before the CDR3 finishes, and the germline J gene fills in the end. This sequence joins TRBV5-1 and TRBJ2-5; D perhaps matches TRBD1 (6 bases). The CDR3 sequence is 14 residues long. V was trimmed by 4 bases and J by 2 bases, leaving 12 bases between them. The germline V gene encodes CDR1 SGHRS and CDR2 YFSETQ. Incomplete CDR3 DNA: TGCGCCAGCAGCAAGGACAGCAATCAAGAGACC. It specifies CASSKDSNQET. The CDR3, in full, reads CASSKDSNQETQYF.

Ten or more counts support this clone. The DNA ends 3 residues before the CDR3 does, and the rest of the CDR3 is filled in from the germline J gene. The V and J genes are TRBV5-1 and TRBJ2-1; 7 positions agree with TRBD2. This CDR3 comprises 13 residues. V was clipped by 5 bases and J by 5 bases; unmatched bases: 4. CDR1 SGHRS and CDR2 YFSETQ come from the germline V gene. The CDR3 DNA, read in part, is TGCGCCAGCAGACAAGGACTAGACAATGAG. Its protein is CASRQGLDNE. The whole CDR3 is CASRQGLDNEQFF.

Many counts were recorded for this clone. The CDR3 end falls 3 residues outside the read, so it is completed with the germline J gene. This chain joins TRBV7-2 and TRBJ2-7, with 7 bases aligning to TRBD1. CDR1 is SGHTA and CDR2 is FQGNSA in the germline V gene. Unmatched junction bases numbered 5, after V lost 4 bases and J lost 2 bases. This CDR3 region has 14 residues. CDR3 sequence: CASSSRQGAYEQYF. The DNA read from the CDR3 is TGTGCCAGCAGCTCTCGACAGGGTGCCTACGAG.

This clone was counted many times. From the germline J gene comes the end of the CDR3, since the read stops 3 residues before it. This rearrangement joins TRBV7-8 to TRBJ2-3, with D perhaps matching TRBD2 (6 bases). This CDR3 spans 16 amino acids. CDR1 is SGHVS, CDR2 FQNEAQ, per germline. V lost 5 bases, J lost 0 bases, and 15 bases lay in between. CDR3: CASSPTGGTSTDTQYF. Incomplete CDR3 DNA: TGTGCCAGCAGCCCCACGGGTGGGACTAGCACAGATACG.

This clone appeared many times. Sequencing ends 3 residues short of the CDR3 end; the germline J gene provides the rest. The J gene is TRBJ2-1, the V gene TRBV11-2, with D hard to call. CDR1 is SGHAT, CDR2 FQNNGV, per germline. The CDR3 is 14 amino acids. Trimming left V 5 bases short and J 8 bases short, with 16 bases between. CDR3: CASSPVLALDEQFF. The CDR3 bases that were read are TGTGCCAGCAGCCCGGTGTTAGCATTGGATGAG.

This clone was recorded at least ten times. The observed sequence ends 3 residues before the CDR3 terminus, with the missing tail filled in from the germline J gene. The V gene is TRBV7-2, the J gene TRBJ1-1; D is undetermined. The V and J ends lost 2 bases and 1 base respectively, with 8 bases between them. There are 14 residues in the CDR3. The germline gives CDR1 SGHTA, CDR2 FQGNSA. The DNA read from the CDR3 is TGTGCCAGCAGCTTACGGTTCGCGAACACTGAA. Protein sequence: CASSLRFANTE. The whole CDR3 is CASSLRFANTEAFF.

This clone was detected many times. The observed sequence ends 3 residues before the CDR3 terminus, with the missing tail filled in from the germline J gene. The rearrangement links TRBV5-1 to TRBJ2-3; 9 bases agree with TRBD1. Germline trimming cut 0 bases from V and 6 bases from J; bases unmatched to any gene: 11. CDR3 length: 17 amino acids. Germline-derived CDR1 and CDR2 are SGHRS and YFSETQ. CDR3 DNA, as far as it was read: TGCGCCAGCAGCTTGGCCCCAACAGGGGGCGGAAACGATACG. It specifies CASSLAPTGGGNDT. The entire CDR3 reads CASSLAPTGGGNDTQYF.

Ten or more counts support this clone. The read terminates 3 residues ahead of where the CDR3 ends, so the germline J gene completes it. The chain joins TRBV7-2 to TRBJ1-1; weak D call: TRBD1 (6 bases). V was cut by 1 base and J by 5 bases, with 11 bases left in between. Germline V gene sequence: CDR1 SGHTA, CDR2 FQGNSA. The CDR3 has 14 amino acids. Incomplete CDR3 DNA: TGTGCCAGCAGCTTAGACAGGGTGGGAACTGAA. This codes for CASSLDRVGTE. The whole CDR3 protein is CASSLDRVGTEAFF.

In the case of this clone: The read terminates 3 residues ahead of where the CDR3 ends, so the germline J gene completes it. The chain recombines TRBV10-2 with TRBJ2-7; 8 bases agree with TRBD1. The CDR3 extends over 13 amino acids. CDR1 and CDR2 (germline): WSHSY, SAAADI. The junction had 6 bases not matched to a gene; V was cut back by 8 bases and J by 3 bases. The CDR3 bases that were read are TGCGCCAGCTCTACAGGGGGTTACTACGAG. It encodes CASSTGGYYE. The CDR3 in full is CASSTGGYYEQYF.

The sample holds many counts of this clone. The read terminates 3 residues before the CDR3 end, so the remaining end is supplied by the germline J gene. The chain uses TRBV5-1 and TRBJ2-1, with 9 bases that match TRBD1. The length of the CDR3 is 14 residues. Germline V gives CDR1 SGHRS, CDR2 YFSETQ. V trimming: 4 bases; J trimming: 6 bases; junction bases outside the gene matches: 5. CDR3: CASSLQTGGNEQFF. The sequenced part of the CDR3 DNA is TGCGCCAGCAGCCTGCAGACAGGGGGCAATGAG.

By proportion, this clone is medium-sized (0.01 to 0.1%). This CDR3 reads CASSSALGGSEKLFF. Incomplete CDR3 DNA: TGTGCCAGCAGCTCCGCCCTGGGGGGATCTGAAAAA. The chain links TRBV7-8 to TRBJ1-4, with TRBD1 as a possible D gene (5 bases). Sequencing ends 3 residues short of the CDR3 end; the germline J gene provides the rest. V lost 4 bases and J 7 bases, leaving 16 bases between the germline ends. Germline V lookup: CDR1 SGHVS, CDR2 FQNEAQ. The CDR3 covers 15 residues.

The table lists this clone with many counts. The sequenced fragment ends 3 residues before the CDR3 boundary, so the rest is inferred from the germline J gene. The V gene is TRBV2, the J gene TRBJ1-2, with TRBD1 matching over 10 bases. V lost 8 bases, J lost 1 base, and 4 bases stayed unmatched. The germline CDR1 and CDR2 sequences are SNHLY and FYNNEI. CDR3 length equals 14 residues. Partial CDR3 DNA: TGTGCCAGCCTCCGGGACAGGGGTAACTATGGC. This codes for CASLRDRGNYG. The whole CDR3 protein reads CASLRDRGNYGYTF.

This clone was counted ten times or more. The CDR3 is cut off 3 residues early in the read; its end comes from the germline J gene. The chain carries TRBV11-2 and TRBJ2-5, with 8 bases aligning to TRBD2. Germline CDR1 and CDR2: SGHAT and FQNNGV. The CDR3 consists of 15 residues. Trimming removed 1 base from V and 5 bases from J; junction bases left unmatched: 6. The CDR3 spells CASSLGGGISETQYF. CDR3 DNA, as far as it was read: TGTGCCAGCAGCTTAGGCGGGGGGATCTCGGAGACC. The full variable domain, in which reference TRBV11-2 and TRBJ2-5 provide the parts outside the CDR3, is EAGVAQSPRYKIIEKRQSVAFWCNPISGHATLYWYQQILGQGPKLLIQFQNNGVVDDSQLPKDRFSAERLKGVDSTLKIQPAKLEDSAVYLCASSLGGGISETQYFGPGTRLLVL.

The table lists this clone with many counts. With the read ending 3 residues before the CDR3 end, the germline J gene is used to fill in that end. This rearrangement joins TRBV5-1 to TRBJ1-1; D not certain. Germline CDR1 reads SGHRS; CDR2 reads YFSETQ. The CDR3 has 13 amino acids. The sequenced part of the CDR3 DNA is TGCGCCAGCAGCTTGGGATCCGGCAGGGAA. It translates to CASSLGSGRE. In full, the CDR3 is CASSLGSGREAFF.

This clone was recorded at least ten times. The read halts 3 residues ahead of the CDR3 end, with the missing end drawn from the germline J gene. The V gene is TRBV18, the J gene TRBJ2-3; D uncertain. This CDR3 spans 14 amino acids. The V gene's germline CDR1 is KGHSH and CDR2 LQKENI. V lost 0 bases, J lost 0 bases, and 4 bases lay in between. The DNA read from the CDR3 is TGTGCCAGCTCACCACCGACTAGCACAGATACG. As protein: CASSPPTSTDT. From start to end, the CDR3 is CASSPPTSTDTQYF.

In this sample, this clone turned up many times. Mismatch with germline at one junction end may stem from a read error. From the germline J gene comes the end of the CDR3, since the read stops 3 residues before it. This sequence joins TRBV6-4 and TRBJ1-1; D unresolved. Germline V gene data show CDR1 as MRHNA and CDR2 as SNTAGT. CDR3 size: 14 residues. The covered CDR3 bases are TGTGCCGGCAGTGACACCAACCGGGGTACTGAA. As protein: CAGSDTNRGTE. The entire CDR3 sequence reads CAGSDTNRGTEAFF.

Ten or more counts support this clone. The read falls 3 residues short of the CDR3 end, and the missing part is taken from the germline J gene. The chain combines TRBV7-9 with TRBJ2-1, with 9 bases lining up with TRBD2. The V gene's germline CDR1 is SEHNR and CDR2 FQNEAQ (reference sequence). The CDR3 consists of 15 residues. V trimming: 5 bases; J trimming: 2 bases; junction bases outside the gene matches: 4. The CDR3 DNA, read in part, is TGTGCCAGCAGCCGACTAGCGGCCACCTACAATGAG. It translates to CASSRLAATYNE. Given in full, the CDR3 is CASSRLAATYNEQFF.

This clone has a count of ten or more. From the germline J gene comes the end of the CDR3, since the read stops 3 residues before it. This chain uses TRBV19 with TRBJ2-1, with D tentatively TRBD1 (5 bases). Germline loops: CDR1 LNHDA, CDR2 SQIVND (reference sequence). CDR3 length: 15 amino acids. V shed 6 bases and J shed 6 bases, with 18 bases lying between them. CDR3 amino acids: CASRMEGARFNEQFF. The sequenced CDR3 bases are TGTGCCAGTAGGATGGAAGGGGCCCGATTCAATGAG.

This clone was seen repeatedly, ten times or more. The read stops 3 residues short of the end of the CDR3; the missing end is completed from the germline J gene. The J gene is TRBJ1-4, the V gene TRBV5-1; perhaps TRBD1 as D (6 bases). Trimming stripped 0 bases from V and 8 bases from J, with 11 bases between. Germline CDR1 is SGHRS and CDR2 is YFSETQ. This CDR3 is built from 14 residues. CDR3 sequence reads: CASSLDREGEKLFF. CDR3 DNA, as far as it was read: TGCGCCAGCAGCTTGGACAGGGAGGGGGAAAAA.

This clone has a count of ten or more. CDR3 DNA, as far as it was read: TGTGCCAGCACCGCAACAGGCGCTGGAAACACC. It codes for CASTATGAGNT. The CDR3 as a whole reads CASTATGAGNTIYF. This chain uses TRBV5-5 with TRBJ1-3, with a possible D match to TRBD1 (5 bases). The CDR3 is cut off 3 residues early in the read; its end comes from the germline J gene. The CDR3 covers 14 residues. Germline-derived CDR1 and CDR2 are SGHKS and YYEKEE (reference sequence). V was clipped by 6 bases and J by 2 bases, with 12 bases between them.

This clone was seen many times. The read ends 3 residues before the CDR3 terminus; that terminus is restored from the germline J gene. This sequence joins TRBV20-1 and TRBJ1-4; the D gene is possibly TRBD1 (6 bases). The length of the CDR3 is 12 residues. V lost 3 bases to trimming and J lost 7 bases, with 9 bases between them. Per germline, CDR1 DFQATT and CDR2 SNEGSKA (reference sequence). The CDR3 spells CSARVRGEKLFF. The sequenced part of the CDR3 DNA is TGCAGTGCTAGGGTCAGGGGTGAAAAA.

This clone was counted ten times or more. The CDR3 is cut off 3 residues early in the read; its end comes from the germline J gene. The chain joins TRBV7-8 to TRBJ2-1; D is unresolved. V was shortened by 5 bases and J by 8 bases, with 10 bases between the two germline ends. Germline V gene lookup returns CDR1 SGHVS and CDR2 FQNEAQ. There are 12 residues in the CDR3. CDR3 sequence reads: CASSPLGYEQFF. The CDR3 DNA, read in part, is TGTGCCAGCAGCCCCCTCGGGTATGAG.